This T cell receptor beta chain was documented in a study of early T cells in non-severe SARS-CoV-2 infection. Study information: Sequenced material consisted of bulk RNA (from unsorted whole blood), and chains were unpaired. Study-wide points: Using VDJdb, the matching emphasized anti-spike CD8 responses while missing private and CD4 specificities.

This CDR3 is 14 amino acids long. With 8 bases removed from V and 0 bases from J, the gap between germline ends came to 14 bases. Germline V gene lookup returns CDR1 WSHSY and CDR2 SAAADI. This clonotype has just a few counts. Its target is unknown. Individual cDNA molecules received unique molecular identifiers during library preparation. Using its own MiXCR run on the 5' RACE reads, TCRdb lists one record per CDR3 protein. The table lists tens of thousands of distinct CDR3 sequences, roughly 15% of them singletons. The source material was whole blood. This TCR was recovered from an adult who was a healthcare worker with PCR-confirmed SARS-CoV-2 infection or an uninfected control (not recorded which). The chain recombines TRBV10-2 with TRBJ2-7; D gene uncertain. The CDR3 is CASSERRSSYEQYF. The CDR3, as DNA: TGCGCCAGCTCCGAGAGACGGAGCTCCTACGAGCAGTACTTC.